The T cell receptor (beta chain) described here comes from a study of T cell clonotyping in hematopoietic cell transplantation. Findings and limits, study-wide: Recipient TCR diversity dropped after transplant; expanded clonotypes rose from day 30 to 180. Higher Inverse Simpson Index values in graft donor and pretransplant recipient predicted broader posttransplant TCR diversity. Cells were unsorted, so CD4 and CD8 contributions were not separated.

Assay used: immunoSEQ multiplex PCR; TCRdb lists only in-frame clones, some missing. The sample lists over 9,500 clones, 72% occurring once. On this clone: The target antigen is unknown.

The V end lost 7 bases, the J end lost 10 bases, and 14 bases lay between the germline ends. This CDR3 spans 11 amino acids. The germline gives CDR1 SNHLY, CDR2 FYNNEI. This chain connects TRBV2 to TRBJ2-7; D perhaps matches TRBD2 (6 bases). This clonotype was sampled from a male patient between 55 and 70 years old who had an allogeneic stem cell transplant from an unrelated donor, so the T cells may come from the graft donor. Some clones in this sample may be carry-over from other donors' samples. Material: peripheral blood mononuclear cells, obtained 180 days after allogeneic stem cell transplant. The CDR3 loop is CASKLGEAQYF. DNA for the CDR3: TGTGCCAGCAAACTGGGGGAGGCCCAGTACTTC.